Sequencing of this TCR beta chain was carried out in a study of CD4 T cells in relation to SARS-CoV-2 and coronaviruses. V trimming: 0 bases; J trimming: 0 bases; junction bases outside the gene matches: 6. Germline assignment: CDR1 SGDLS and CDR2 YYNGEE. This CDR3 contains 19 residues. CD4+ T cells from unexposed donors were obtained before the COVID-19 pandemic (2011-2018). Isolation of CD4+ T cells took place after roughly nine days in culture. Unexposed-donor CD4+ T cells were probed with SARS-CoV-2 S/N and four cold-coronavirus spikes, cells permitting. About this clone: What it recognizes is unknown.

Profiled with immunoSEQ multiplex PCR; TCRdb holds only in-frame clones, not every one. Of under 20,000 clones detected, about three quarters appear once; the ten largest clones hold roughly 19%. This chain connects TRBV9 to TRBJ2-2; 12 positions agree with TRBD2. This receptor was obtained from a human donor in good health. Sequenced input: CD4+ T cells from PBMCs, cultured in vitro. The CDR3 DNA is TGTGCCAGCAGCGTAGCGGGGTCTAGCGGGAGGGCGAACACCGGGGAGCTGTTTTTT. Translating it yields CASSVAGSSGRANTGELFF.